Below, 14 T cell receptor beta chains from the same sample are listed, as sequenced in a study of control samples from healthy donors and cancer patients. Sequencing was performed with immunoSEQ multiplex PCR; in TCRdb, only in-frame clones are kept and a portion is missing. The sample holds approximately 150,000 clones; 96% are singletons and the top ten take approximately 1%. The source material was blood. These receptors originate from a woman aged 25 to 39 in good health.

The chain links TRBV25-1 to TRBJ2-7; D is unclear. Germline V gene sequence: CDR1 MGHDK, CDR2 SYGVNS. Between the trimmed V and J ends, which lost 3 bases and 0 bases, there was a span of 0 bases. CDR3 size: 11 residues. CDR3 amino acids: CASSDSYEQYF. The CDR3 DNA sequence: TGTGCCAGCAGTGACTCCTACGAGCAGTACTTC.

V and J are TRBV9 and TRBJ1-6; D may be TRBD1 (5 bases). V dropped 2 bases and J dropped 7 bases, with 13 bases sitting between them. Germline CDR1 reads SGDLS; CDR2 reads YYNGEE. The CDR3 sequence is 15 residues long. CDR3 region: CASSVEGYGNSPLHF. CDR3 nucleotide sequence: TGTGCCAGCAGCGTGGAGGGGTATGGAAATTCACCCCTCCACTTT. Using reference TRBV9 and TRBJ1-6 for the parts outside the CDR3, the full variable domain is DSGVTQTPKHLITATGQRVTLRCSPRSGDLSVYWYQQSLDQGLQFLIQYYNGEERAKGNILERFSAQQFPDLHSELNLSSLELGDSALYFCASSVEGYGNSPLHFGNGTRLTVT.

The chain couples TRBV28 to TRBJ1-1, with unresolved D. Germline V CDR1 and CDR2: MDHEN, SYDVKM. The CDR3 extends over 15 amino acids. Trimming took 3 bases from V and 4 from J, leaving 15 bases between them. CDR3 sequence: CASSLPQSIATEAFF. CDR3 coding DNA: TGTGCCAGCAGTTTGCCACAGTCAATTGCCACTGAAGCTTTCTTT.

The V and J genes are TRBV28 and TRBJ1-2; 7 bases map to TRBD1. In germline, CDR1 is MDHEN, CDR2 SYDVKM. There are 13 residues in the CDR3. The V segment lost 6 bases and the J segment 2 bases; nucleotides outside the gene matches: 3. In DNA, the CDR3 is TGTGCCAGCAGCGGGACAGTAAACTATGGCTACACCTTC. Translation gives CASSGTVNYGYTF.

In its sample, this clone was seen a few times. The chain recombines TRBV6-6 with TRBJ1-1; D is undetermined. This CDR3 contains 10 residues. V was pared by 6 bases and J by 3 bases, with 2 bases between. The germline V gene has CDR1 MNHNY and CDR2 SVGAGI (reference sequence). The CDR3 sequence: CASRDTEAFF. The CDR3 nucleotides are TGTGCCAGCAGGGACACTGAAGCTTTCTTT.

This chain uses TRBV14 with TRBJ1-2; D ambiguous. This CDR3 has 13 amino acids. The germline V gene encodes CDR1 SGHDN and CDR2 FVKESK. V dropped 3 bases and J dropped 4 bases, with 9 bases sitting between them. The CDR3 spells CASSHATPYGYTF. For the CDR3, the DNA is TGTGCCAGCAGCCATGCGACACCCTATGGCTACACCTTC. The full variable domain, its missing parts supplied by reference TRBV14 and TRBJ1-2, is EAGVTQFPSHSVIEKGQTVTLRCDPISGHDNLYWYRRVMGKEIKFLLHFVKESKQDESGMPNNRFLAERTGGTYSTLKVQPAELEDSGVYFCASSHATPYGYTFGSGTRLTVV.

V is TRBV28 and J is TRBJ1-5, with D possibly matching TRBD1 (5 bases). This CDR3 region has 15 residues. CDR1 MDHEN and CDR2 SYDVKM come from the germline V gene. V was clipped by 7 bases and J by 0 bases, with 13 bases between them. The CDR3 protein is CASKDGAASNQPQHF. In DNA form, the CDR3 reads TGTGCCAGCAAAGATGGGGCAGCTAGCAATCAGCCCCAGCATTTT.

The CDR3 nucleotides are TGTGCCACCAGCAGTCCACGAGACGGGGGGGTAGTAGATACGCAGTATTTT. It translates to CATSSPRDGGVVDTQYF. The V and J genes are TRBV15 and TRBJ2-3; the match to TRBD2 covers 8 bases. This CDR3 comprises 17 residues. The germline CDR1 and CDR2 sequences are LNHNV and YYDKDF (reference sequence). With 3 bases clipped from V and 5 bases from J, the junction kept 13 bases outside the gene matches.

This chain joins TRBV5-4 and TRBJ2-7, with 7 bases identical to TRBD1. Trimming cost V 4 bases and J 1 base; bases outside gene matches: 8. The length of the CDR3 is 15 residues. The germline CDR1 and CDR2 sequences are SGHNT and YYREEE (reference sequence). DNA of the CDR3: TGTGCCAGCAGCCTCCGACAGGGCGTTTCCTACGAGCAGTACTTC. Translation gives CASSLRQGVSYEQYF.

V is TRBV5-1 and J is TRBJ2-3, with 10 bases matching TRBD1. The CDR3 runs 15 residues. Germline assignment: CDR1 SGHRS and CDR2 YFSETQ. V lost 3 bases, J lost 0 bases, and 1 base stayed unmatched. The CDR3 region is CASSSTGGSTDTQYF. In DNA form, the CDR3 reads TGCGCCAGCAGCTCGACAGGGGGCAGCACAGATACGCAGTATTTT.

The chain uses TRBV6-5 and TRBJ2-2; 8 positions agree with TRBD1. The ends lost 8 bases at V and 0 bases at J; junction bases unmatched: 5. CDR1 MNHEY and CDR2 SVGAGI come from the germline V gene. The CDR3 runs to 15 residues. The CDR3 reads CASESGQANTGELFF. The CDR3 DNA follows: TGTGCCAGCGAATCGGGACAGGCGAACACCGGGGAGCTGTTTTTT.

This chain links TRBV7-6 with TRBJ1-1; TRBD1 might be the D (5 bases). The V gene's germline CDR1 is SGHVS and CDR2 FNYEAQ. V was shortened by 0 bases and J by 5 bases, with 10 bases between the two germline ends. The CDR3 is 14 residues long. Here the CDR3 reads CASSLAPGGTEAFF. The CDR3 nucleotides read TGTGCCAGCAGCTTAGCGCCCGGGGGGACTGAAGCTTTCTTT.

The chain employs TRBV5-8 and TRBJ1-4; D gene unclear. Germline lookup yields CDR1 SGHTS and CDR2 YDEGEE. The CDR3 has 15 residues. The V gene lost 3 bases and the J gene lost 10 bases, with 19 bases spanning the gap. CDR3 loop: CASSYPLTSAGKLFF. The CDR3 nucleotides are TGTGCCAGCAGCTACCCACTTACCTCCGCGGGAAAACTGTTTTTT.

The gene calls are TRBV27 and TRBJ2-3; a weak D match, TRBD2 (5 bases). Germline assignment: CDR1 MNHEY and CDR2 SMNVEV (reference sequence). Deletions cut 3 bases from V and 0 bases from J, with 13 bases between. The CDR3 is made up of 16 amino acids. CDR3 DNA: TGTGCCAGCAGTTTGAGGACTGGACCTAGCACAGATACGCAGTATTTT. Translated, it gives CASSLRTGPSTDTQYF.